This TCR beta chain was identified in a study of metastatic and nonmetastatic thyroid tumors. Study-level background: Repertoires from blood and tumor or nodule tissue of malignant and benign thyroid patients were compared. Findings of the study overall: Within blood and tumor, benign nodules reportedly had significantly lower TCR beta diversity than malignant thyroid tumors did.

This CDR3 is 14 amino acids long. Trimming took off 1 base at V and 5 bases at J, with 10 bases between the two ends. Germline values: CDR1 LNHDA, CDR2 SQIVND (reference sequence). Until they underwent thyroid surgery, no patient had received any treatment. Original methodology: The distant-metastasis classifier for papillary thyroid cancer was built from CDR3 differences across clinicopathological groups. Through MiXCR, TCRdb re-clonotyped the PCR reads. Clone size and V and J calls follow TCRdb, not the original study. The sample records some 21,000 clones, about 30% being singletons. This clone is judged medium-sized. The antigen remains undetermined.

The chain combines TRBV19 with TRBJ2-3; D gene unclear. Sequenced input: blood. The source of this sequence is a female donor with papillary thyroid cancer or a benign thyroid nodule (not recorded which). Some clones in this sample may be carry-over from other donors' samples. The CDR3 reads CASSIGSPRDTQYF. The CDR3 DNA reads TGTGCCAGTAGTATAGGGTCCCCTCGAGATACGCAGTATTTT.